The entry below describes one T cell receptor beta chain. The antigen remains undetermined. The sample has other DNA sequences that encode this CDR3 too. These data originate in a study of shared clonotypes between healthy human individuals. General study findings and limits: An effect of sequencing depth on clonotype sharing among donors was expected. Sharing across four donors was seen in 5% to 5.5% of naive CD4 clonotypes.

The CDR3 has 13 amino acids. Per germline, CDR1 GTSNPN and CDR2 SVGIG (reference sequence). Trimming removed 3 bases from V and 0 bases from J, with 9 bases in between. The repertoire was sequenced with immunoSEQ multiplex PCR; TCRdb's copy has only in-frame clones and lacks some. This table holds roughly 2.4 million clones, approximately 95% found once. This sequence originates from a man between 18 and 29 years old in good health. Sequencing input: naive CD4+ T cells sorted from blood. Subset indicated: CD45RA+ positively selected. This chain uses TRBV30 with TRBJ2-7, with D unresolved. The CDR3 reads CAWRAASSYEQYF. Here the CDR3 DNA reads TGTGCCTGGAGGGCAGCTAGCTCCTACGAGCAGTACTTC.